This passage covers 3 T cell receptor beta chains from one sample sequenced in a study of vaccination and CD4 T cells after COVID-19. Antigens for these TCRs are unknown. Cultured CD4+ T cell DNA was sequenced using the Oncomine TCR Beta short-read assay. TCRdb re-analysed the PCR reads in MiXCR, keeping a single row per CDR3 protein. The sample consists of over 4,500 distinct CDR3 sequences, 25% of them appearing once. This sample's treatment: 10-day PBMC culture with coronavirus spike peptide pools or control peptides (ViraFEST assay). The source was CD4+ T cells from blood, cultured in vitro, collected after SARS-CoV-2 vaccination. The receptors were sampled from a human donor who had recovered from COVID-19.

This rearrangement joins TRBV6-2 or TRBV6-3 to TRBJ1-1; the D is unclear. Germline CDR1 reads MNHEY; CDR2 reads SVGEGT. V was shortened by 2 bases and J by 3 bases, with 7 bases between the two germline ends. This CDR3 is built from 13 residues. The CDR3 loop is CASSYKEHTEAFF. CDR3 DNA: TGTGCCAGCAGTTACAAGGAACACACTGAAGCTTTCTTT.

In its sample, this clonotype was seen a few times. The V call is TRBV7-9, the J call TRBJ2-1; 8 bases line up with TRBD2. The V and J ends lost 5 bases and 9 bases, in that order; junction bases with no gene match: 15. Germline CDR1 is SEHNR and CDR2 is FQNEAQ (reference sequence). The CDR3 contains 16 residues. CDR3 loop: CASSPSWGAGATEQFF. The CDR3 DNA reads TGTGCCAGCAGCCCGTCTTGGGGAGCGGGAGCTACTGAGCAGTTCTTC.

The V gene is TRBV19, the J gene TRBJ1-1; a weak D match, TRBD1 (5 bases). The CDR3 spans 15 residues. The V gene's germline CDR1 is LNHDA and CDR2 SQIVND (reference sequence). V lost 3 bases and J lost 1, with 12 bases in between. CDR3 sequence reads: CASSIPRARNTEAFF. The CDR3 bases are TGTGCCAGTAGTATCCCCAGGGCTAGGAACACTGAAGCTTTCTTT.